The clone carrying this T cell receptor beta chain showed up just a few times. Sequencing was performed with immunoSEQ multiplex PCR; in TCRdb, only in-frame clones are kept and a portion is missing. The data contain roughly 500,000 clones, 90% to 96% of them singletons. The entry originates in a study of shared clonotypes between healthy human individuals. Study-level background: Participating donors consisted of a couple of women and a few men aged 18 to 49.

Trimming shortened V by 2 bases and J by 2 bases, and 9 bases separated the two germline ends. Germline V lookup: CDR1 MGHRA, CDR2 YSYEKL. The CDR3 runs 14 residues. This chain uses TRBV4-1 with TRBJ1-2, with D hard to call. The sample was naive CD4+ T cells sorted from blood. The subset here: CD45RA+ positively selected. The source is a young woman in good health. DNA for the CDR3: TGCGCCAGCAGCCAAAGGACGGTAAACTATGGCTACACCTTC. This codes for CASSQRTVNYGYTF.